This entry describes one T cell receptor beta chain. What it binds is not known. The data were produced by immunoSEQ multiplex PCR, yet TCRdb's version contains in-frame clones alone and is incomplete. This sample has some 34,000 clones, with approximately 90% found just once. This sample is part of a study of chemoradiotherapy in HPV16-positive cancers. Points from the study as a whole: Candidate HPV-specific clones and E7-related TCR motifs grew in tumor during treatment.

Germline values: CDR1 DFQATT, CDR2 SNEGSKA (reference sequence). The CDR3 spans 11 residues. Trimming shortened V by 8 bases and J by 4 bases, and 11 bases separated the two germline ends. V gene TRBV20-1 combines with J gene TRBJ2-5; D possibly corresponds to TRBD1 (5 bases). The specimen comprised blood, sampled from a patient who underwent chemoradiotherapy. The clonotype comes from a human donor with HPV-associated anogenital cancer. CDR3 DNA: TGCAGTCGGCAGGGTGGAGAGACCCAGTACTTC. This encodes CSRQGGETQYF.